The 26 T cell receptor beta chains below all came from one sample that was sequenced in a study of T-cell reconstitution after alpha-beta-depleted transplantation in children. Preparing the TCRbeta library involved the use of unique molecular identifiers. TCRdb redid the calling of the PCR reads with MiXCR, one entry per CDR3 protein. This sample has 200,000 or so distinct CDR3 sequences, with approximately 7% found just once. Sequenced material: PBMCs, taken before TCRalphabeta/CD19-depleted stem cell transplant. These receptor sequences come from a boy aged 2 to 10 with acute lymphoblastic leukemia, due to receive a stem cell transplant.

Ten or more counts support this clonotype. The genes are TRBV20-1 and TRBJ2-1; D gene uncertain. The V end lost 3 bases, the J end lost 7 bases, and 4 bases lay between the germline ends. The CDR3 is 10 amino acids. Looked up from germline, CDR1 is DFQATT and CDR2 is SNEGSKA (reference sequence). In nucleotides, the CDR3 is TGCAGTGCTAGCGAAAATGAGCAGTTCTTC. It specifies CSASENEQFF.

This chain uses TRBV12-3 or TRBV12-4 with TRBJ2-7, with 9 positions matching TRBD1. The CDR3 runs to 14 residues. The V segment lost 4 bases and the J segment 7 bases; nucleotides outside the gene matches: 8. In DNA form, the CDR3 reads TGTGCCAGCAGTTGGGAACAGGGGGCTCGAGAGCAGTACTTC. Translation gives CASSWEQGAREQYF.

On this clonotype: A clone one base away is much larger, so this may be a read error. J is TRBJ2-2 and V is TRBV20-1, with 11 bases that match TRBD1. The CDR3 extends over 15 amino acids. In germline, CDR1 is DFQATT, CDR2 SNEGSKA (reference sequence). The chain's CDR3 is CCAMGRTGGNGELFF. CDR3 coding DNA: TGCTGTGCTATGGGAAGGACAGGGGGCAACGGGGAGCTGTTTTTT.

This clonotype appeared many times. The chain recombines TRBV20-1 with TRBJ2-7; TRBD1 might be the D (5 bases). V was pared by 6 bases and J by 3 bases, with 18 bases between. The germline CDR1 and CDR2 sequences are DFQATT and SNEGSKA (reference sequence). This CDR3 spans 14 amino acids. The CDR3 DNA reads as TGCAGTGCCCACCCCAGGACATTATACTACGAGCAGTACTTC. This sequence encodes CSAHPRTLYYEQYF.

This clonotype was found many times. The V and J genes are TRBV25-1 and TRBJ2-3, with D unresolved. This CDR3 has 13 residues. Trimming stripped 5 bases from V and 5 bases from J, with 11 bases between. Germline V CDR1 and CDR2: MGHDK, SYGVNS. The CDR3 loop reads CASSTTLGDTQYF. As DNA, the CDR3 is TGTGCCAGCAGTACCACCCTTGGAGATACGCAGTATTTT.

V is TRBV5-1 and J is TRBJ1-1; no reliable D call. Trimming stripped 2 bases from V and 1 base from J, with 12 bases between. The CDR3 extends over 15 amino acids. CDR1 and CDR2 from the germline V gene are SGHRS and YFSETQ. The CDR3: CASSLGSGPNTEAFF. The CDR3 nucleotides are TGCGCCAGCAGCTTAGGTAGCGGGCCGAACACTGAAGCTTTCTTT.

This clonotype has a count of ten or more. V is TRBV7-6 and J is TRBJ2-5; TRBD2 might be the D (6 bases). The CDR3 is 15 residues long. Trimming stripped 0 bases from V and 5 bases from J, with 13 bases between. The germline V gene has CDR1 SGHVS and CDR2 FNYEAQ. This chain's CDR3 is CASSLAGGPLETQYF. CDR3 DNA: TGTGCCAGCAGCTTAGCGGGAGGTCCTTTGGAGACCCAGTACTTC.

The table lists this clonotype with many counts. The chain combines TRBV6-5 with TRBJ1-1; perhaps TRBD1 as D (6 bases). This CDR3 is 14 amino acids long. CDR1 is MNHEY and CDR2 is SVGAGI in the germline V gene. Trimming took 0 bases from V and 10 from J, leaving 15 bases between them. The CDR3, as DNA: TGTGCCAGCAGTTACTCCGGGGGCAGGGTAGGAGCTTTCTTT. This sequence encodes CASSYSGGRVGAFF.

This clonotype was counted ten times or more. The CDR3 protein is CASSQDTSGGNTGELFF. As DNA, the CDR3 is TGCGCCAGCAGCCAAGATACGAGCGGGGGGAACACCGGGGAGCTGTTTTTT. The chain employs TRBV4-3 and TRBJ2-2; TRBD2 aligns across 8 bases. This CDR3 region has 17 residues. Germline values: CDR1 LGHNA, CDR2 YSLEER. After removal of 0 bases from V and 1 base from J, the junction contained 4 bases not matched to a gene.

This clonotype has ten or more counts. V usage is TRBV5-1 and J usage is TRBJ2-1, with D perhaps being TRBD1 or TRBD2 (5 bases each). Germline loops: CDR1 SGHRS, CDR2 YFSETQ. The CDR3 extends over 16 amino acids. V was cut by 4 bases and J by 0 bases, with 14 bases left in between. The CDR3: CASSLTGTGSYNEQFF. The CDR3 bases are TGCGCCAGCAGCCTCACCGGGACCGGCTCCTACAATGAGCAGTTCTTC.

This clonotype was detected ten times or more. V and J are TRBV7-2 and TRBJ2-1; D not certain. The CDR3 sequence is 14 residues long. V lost 7 bases, J lost 0 bases, and 10 bases lay in between. CDR1 and CDR2 (germline): SGHTA, FQGNSA. CDR3 in amino acids: CASTDLSSYNEQFF. CDR3 DNA sequence: TGTGCCAGCACCGACTTGAGCTCCTACAATGAGCAGTTCTTC.

This clonotype was detected only a few times. The V gene is TRBV4-2, the J gene TRBJ2-6; 7 nucleotides match TRBD1. There are 18 residues in the CDR3. Germline values: CDR1 LGHNA, CDR2 YNFKEQ. V was clipped by 4 bases and J by 0 bases; unmatched bases: 9. This CDR3 reads CASSLWTGKSSGANVLTF. The CDR3 DNA reads as TGTGCCAGCAGCCTATGGACAGGAAAGAGCTCTGGGGCCAACGTCCTGACTTTC.

This clonotype was seen many times. The chain recombines TRBV28 with TRBJ2-1; 7 bases are a match to TRBD2. From germline, CDR1 is MDHEN and CDR2 SYDVKM. This CDR3 spans 14 amino acids. Unmatched junction bases numbered 7, after V lost 7 bases and J lost 4 bases. CDR3 sequence: CASKSLAVYNEQFF. In nucleotides, the CDR3 is TGTGCCAGCAAGTCGCTAGCGGTTTACAATGAGCAGTTCTTC.

Only a few counts were recorded for this clonotype. V and J are TRBV7-2 and TRBJ2-5; TRBD2 matches 9 bases. This CDR3 region has 15 residues. After removal of 6 bases from V and 4 bases from J, the junction contained 9 bases not matched to a gene. Per germline, CDR1 SGHTA and CDR2 FQGNSA. CDR3 in DNA: TGTGCCAGCAGTCATGGCGGGAGGGCCCCAGAGACCCAGTACTTC. This translates into CASSHGGRAPETQYF.

This clonotype was seen ten or more times. The chain uses TRBV12-3 or TRBV12-4 and TRBJ2-3; D unresolved. The CDR3 is made up of 14 amino acids. Trimming pared 3 bases from V and 0 bases from J, leaving 7 bases between. The DNA of the CDR3 is TGTGCCAGCAGTTTGAGCCCGAGCACAGATACGCAGTATTTT. Translation gives CASSLSPSTDTQYF.

The chain has TRBV15 and TRBJ2-2; D gene ambiguous. Per germline, CDR1 LNHNV and CDR2 YYDKDF (reference sequence). CDR3 length: 13 amino acids. Trimming stripped 1 base from V and 2 bases from J, with 2 bases between. This chain's CDR3 is CATSRANTGELFF. The CDR3 coding sequence is TGTGCCACCAGCAGAGCTAACACCGGGGAGCTGTTTTTT.

This clonotype was found many times. The genes are TRBV24-1 and TRBJ2-7; 12 nucleotides line up with TRBD1. CDR3 length: 15 amino acids. The trim removed 4 bases at V and 5 bases at J, leaving 5 bases unmatched. The germline V gene has CDR1 KGHDR and CDR2 SFDVKD. The DNA for the CDR3 is TGTGCCACCAGTGACCCGGGACAGGGGGCAGACGAGCAGTACTTC. As protein: CATSDPGQGADEQYF.

This clonotype appeared a few times. The chain uses TRBV20-1 and TRBJ1-2, with TRBD1 as a possible D gene (5 bases). The germline CDR1 and CDR2 sequences are DFQATT and SNEGSKA (reference sequence). The CDR3 has 14 amino acids. V lost 6 bases and J 7 bases, leaving 21 bases between the germline ends. CDR3 sequence: CSAPPGGLRSGYTF. As DNA, the CDR3 is TGCAGTGCCCCACCCGGGGGACTGCGGTCTGGCTACACCTTC.

This clonotype has just a few counts. The chain employs TRBV3-1 and TRBJ2-3, with D maybe TRBD2 (6 bases). V dropped 0 bases and J dropped 4 bases, with 11 bases sitting between them. CDR1 and CDR2 (germline): LGHDT, YNNKEL (reference sequence). There are 15 residues in the CDR3. CDR3 in amino acids: CASSQEAGSSDTQYF. Here the CDR3 DNA reads TGTGCCAGCAGCCAAGAGGCCGGGAGCTCAGATACGCAGTATTTT.

There are many counts of this clonotype. This chain links TRBV4-2 with TRBJ2-7; D might be TRBD2 (5 bases). This CDR3 spans 14 amino acids. CDR1 and CDR2 from the germline V gene are LGHNA and YNFKEQ. The V and J ends lost 5 bases and 0 bases respectively, with 11 bases between them. CDR3 sequence: CASSIPGSSYEQYF. The CDR3 DNA reads TGTGCCAGCAGCATCCCGGGAAGCTCCTACGAGCAGTACTTC.

This clonotype was observed many times. J is TRBJ2-7 and V is TRBV25-1, with D possibly being TRBD1 or TRBD2 (5 bases each). Trimming took 4 bases from V and 8 from J, leaving 15 bases between them. There are 13 residues in the CDR3. Germline V lookup: CDR1 MGHDK, CDR2 SYGVNS. Written as DNA, the CDR3 is TGTGCCAGCAGTGGGGGGATTTCGATTCAGCAGTACTTC. This codes for CASSGGISIQQYF.

This clonotype was detected ten times or more. The chain has TRBV29-1 and TRBJ2-5; D is unresolved. The germline V gene has CDR1 SQVTM and CDR2 ANQGSEA. This CDR3 is built from 14 residues. V shed 0 bases and J shed 8 bases, with 16 bases lying between them. The CDR3 DNA reads TGCAGCGTTGAAGATCCGGTCGGGCCCCGCACCCAGTACTTC. It encodes CSVEDPVGPRTQYF.

This clonotype appeared many times. This chain joins TRBV11-2 and TRBJ2-1; tentative D call: TRBD1 (6 bases). This CDR3 spans 13 amino acids. Trimming cost V 4 bases and J 10 bases, with 14 bases left between them. Germline V gives CDR1 SGHAT, CDR2 FQNNGV. The CDR3, as DNA: TGTGCCAGCAGCTCCCCTGGGGGCTTCGAGCAGTTCTTC. It encodes CASSSPGGFEQFF. The entire variable domain, with the rest obtained from reference TRBV11-2 and TRBJ2-1, is as follows: EAGVAQSPRYKIIEKRQSVAFWCNPISGHATLYWYQQILGQGPKLLIQFQNNGVVDDSQLPKDRFSAERLKGVDSTLKIQPAKLEDSAVYLCASSSPGGFEQFFGPGTRLTVL.

This clonotype was counted only a few times. The chain joins TRBV5-1 to TRBJ2-1; no definite D call. The CDR3 length is 12 residues. Trimming removed 4 bases from V and 7 bases from J, with 9 bases in between. Germline V gene lookup returns CDR1 SGHRS and CDR2 YFSETQ. This chain's CDR3 is CASSEVGNEQFF. Written as DNA, the CDR3 is TGCGCCAGCAGCGAAGTCGGTAATGAGCAGTTCTTC.

This clonotype has at least ten counts. This sequence joins TRBV11-3 and TRBJ1-1; D perhaps matches TRBD1 (6 bases). The ends were cut back, 7 bases at V and 3 bases at J, with 9 bases in the middle. Germline CDR1 SGHNT, CDR2 YENEEA. The CDR3 runs to 12 residues. The CDR3 loop reads CASTYRDTEAFF. CDR3 sequence (DNA): TGTGCCAGCACATACAGGGACACTGAAGCTTTCTTT.

This clonotype was detected many times. The CDR3 DNA sequence: TGTGCCAGCAGCTTAGGGTCGCGACAGGCGTCCGGGGAGCTGTTTTTT. This sequence encodes CASSLGSRQASGELFF. This chain connects TRBV11-3 to TRBJ2-2; TRBD1 might be the D (6 bases). Germline V gene sequence: CDR1 SGHNT, CDR2 YENEEA. The CDR3 spans 16 residues. Trimming took 1 base from V and 6 from J, leaving 15 bases between them. The whole variable domain, remainder taken from reference TRBV11-3 and TRBJ2-2, is EAGVVQSPRYKIIEKKQPVAFWCNPISGHNTLYWYLQNLGQGPELLIRYENEEAVDDSQLPKDRFSAERLKGVDSTLKIQPAELGDSAVYLCASSLGSRQASGELFFGEGSRLTVL.